Each of the 21 T cell receptor beta chains below was sequenced from the same sample in a study of molecular identifiers for immune sequencing clone quantification. TCRdb redid the calling of the PCR reads with MiXCR, one entry per CDR3 protein. This table holds 10,000 to 12,000 distinct CDR3 sequences, 20% to 25% found once. The sample taken for sequencing was naive CD8+ T cells from blood, with Jurkat cell RNA spiked in. Subset indicated: FACS-sorted CD8+CD4-CCR7+CD45RA+ naive T cells. These receptors were collected from a human donor in good health. Some libraries in this study had Jurkat cell RNA spiked in.

Many counts were recorded for this clonotype. The chain has TRBV29-1 and TRBJ2-3; TRBD2 matches 7 bases. J gave up 2 bases and V 7 bases, and 9 bases lay outside the gene matches. Germline assignment: CDR1 SQVTM and CDR2 ANQGSEA. CDR3 length equals 14 residues. The CDR3 loop reads CSAPASGFTDTQYF. The CDR3 coding sequence is TGCAGCGCCCCGGCTAGCGGATTCACAGATACGCAGTATTTT.

This CDR3 reads CASSSTRDSPPYEQYF. The CDR3 bases are TGTGCCAGCAGTTCTACCCGGGACTCCCCCCCCTACGAGCAGTACTTC. The chain employs TRBV6-2 or TRBV6-3 and TRBJ2-7; TRBD2 might be the D (6 bases). In germline, CDR1 is MNHEY, CDR2 SVGEGT. The V end was cut by 4 bases, the J end by 2 bases, with 18 bases between. There are 16 residues in the CDR3.

The genes are TRBV18 and TRBJ2-7; D might be TRBD1 (5 bases). The CDR3 is 14 amino acids. Trimming pared 3 bases from V and 2 bases from J, leaving 11 bases between. The germline V gene has CDR1 KGHSH and CDR2 LQKENI. CDR3 region: CASSPMAGTYEQYF. Written as DNA, the CDR3 is TGTGCCAGCTCACCCATGGCAGGGACCTACGAGCAGTACTTC.

About this clonotype itself: A read error may explain this, as a much larger clone is one base away. V usage is TRBV20-1 and J usage is TRBJ2-2; TRBD1 aligns across 11 bases. The CDR3 has 16 residues. The germline CDR1 and CDR2 sequences are DFQATT and SNEGSKA (reference sequence). The V and J ends lost 4 bases and 3 bases, in that order; junction bases with no gene match: 7. In DNA, the CDR3 is TGCAGTGCTAAGGGCGAGGACAGGGGGCACACCGGGGAGCTGTTTTTT. Translation gives CSAKGEDRGHTGELFF.

This clonotype is labeled medium-sized (0.01 to 0.1%). The chain links TRBV20-1 to TRBJ2-3; TRBD2 matches 11 bases. The CDR3 runs to 17 residues. Germline trimming cut 2 bases from V and 1 base from J; bases unmatched to any gene: 8. CDR1 and CDR2 from the germline V gene are DFQATT and SNEGSKA (reference sequence). Here the CDR3 reads CSARSGLAGTRTDTQYF. CDR3 DNA: TGCAGTGCTAGAAGCGGACTAGCGGGCACCCGCACAGATACGCAGTATTTT.

The CDR3 nucleotides read TGTGCCAGCGGTCCACTGAATGCACAGGGGGCTGTTAGCACTGAAGCTTTCTTT. Its translation is CASGPLNAQGAVSTEAFF. The rearrangement links TRBV27 to TRBJ1-1; 9 positions agree with TRBD1. Germline CDR1 is MNHEY and CDR2 is SMNVEV (reference sequence). The junction had 20 bases not matched to a gene; V was cut back by 8 bases and J by 4 bases. The CDR3 extends over 18 amino acids.

This chain connects TRBV9 to TRBJ2-1; no definite D call. There are 15 residues in the CDR3. The V gene lost 3 bases and the J gene lost 0 bases, with 10 bases spanning the gap. Germline CDR1 and CDR2: SGDLS and YYNGEE. The CDR3 region has the DNA TGTGCCAGCAGCGCGGACCCGAGCTCCTACAATGAGCAGTTCTTC. The encoded protein is CASSADPSSYNEQFF.

V and J are TRBV9 and TRBJ2-3; the D is unclear. With 0 bases removed from V and 5 bases from J, the gap between germline ends came to 13 bases. CDR1 is SGDLS and CDR2 is YYNGEE in the germline V gene. The CDR3 sequence is 15 residues long. In nucleotides, the CDR3 is TGTGCCAGCAGCGTAGCTTCCAGGTCGAAAGATACGCAGTATTTT. Its translation: CASSVASRSKDTQYF.

By sample fraction, this clonotype is medium-sized. This chain uses TRBV5-1 with TRBJ2-3; D possibly corresponds to TRBD1 (5 bases). Germline V CDR1 and CDR2: SGHRS, YFSETQ. Trimming left V 4 bases short and J 0 bases short, with 15 bases between. This CDR3 comprises 16 residues. CDR3 region: CASSHATARSTDTQYF. In nucleotides, the CDR3 is TGCGCCAGCAGCCACGCGACAGCTAGGAGCACAGATACGCAGTATTTT.

This clonotype was recorded many times. This chain connects TRBV9 to TRBJ2-7; D call uncertain. This CDR3 contains 15 residues. With 4 bases removed from V and 0 bases from J, the gap between germline ends came to 14 bases. The V gene's germline CDR1 is SGDLS and CDR2 YYNGEE. CDR3 residues: CASSTTSASSYEQYF. In DNA, the CDR3 is TGTGCCAGCAGCACCACGAGCGCGAGCTCCTACGAGCAGTACTTC.

A note on this clonotype: A read error may explain this, as a much larger clone is one base away. This chain links TRBV28 with TRBJ2-5; D is perhaps TRBD1 (5 bases). CDR3 length equals 14 residues. CDR1 and CDR2 from the germline V gene are MDHEN and SYDVKM. CDR3 nucleotides: TGTGCCAGCAACCCGACAGAATTACAAGAGACCCCGTACTTC. Encoded protein: CASNPTELQETPYF.

By share of the sample, this clonotype is medium-sized. The V and J genes are TRBV29-1 and TRBJ2-4; the D is unclear. Trimming stripped 2 bases from V and 9 bases from J, with 11 bases between. Germline loops: CDR1 SQVTM, CDR2 ANQGSEA. This CDR3 comprises 12 residues. The CDR3 protein is CSVESHLGIQYF. The CDR3 nucleotides read TGCAGCGTTGAATCGCACCTTGGCATTCAGTACTTC.

Concerning this clonotype itself: A read error may explain this, as a much larger clone is one base away. The chain has TRBV28 and TRBJ2-3; perhaps TRBD2 as D (5 bases). V was clipped by 7 bases and J by 2 bases, with 16 bases between them. This CDR3 is built from 15 residues. Germline V gene data show CDR1 as MDHEN and CDR2 as SYDVKM. The CDR3 nucleotides read TGTGCCAGCACTTTTTTGTTGCGGGTCACAGATACGCAGTATTTT. Translating gives CASTFLLRVTDTQYF.

This clonotype ranks as medium-sized (0.01 to 0.1%). The chain recombines TRBV13 with TRBJ1-3; D is unresolved. The CDR3 runs to 14 residues. CDR1 is PRHDT and CDR2 is FYEKMQ in the germline V gene (reference sequence). With 5 bases removed from V and 2 bases from J, the gap between germline ends came to 10 bases. CDR3 nucleotides: TGTGCCAGCAGCATATACGTTCCTGGAAACACCATATATTTT. This translates into CASSIYVPGNTIYF.

The chain uses TRBV6-5 and TRBJ2-3; D may be TRBD2 (5 bases). The V gene's germline CDR1 is MNHEY and CDR2 SVGAGI. This CDR3 region has 13 residues. Deletions cut 6 bases from V and 5 bases from J, with 12 bases between. The CDR3 sequence: CASSPITRDTQYF. DNA of the CDR3: TGTGCCAGCAGCCCCATAACTAGAGATACGCAGTATTTT.

A remark on this clonotype: A read error is possible here, since a much larger clone lies one base away. J is TRBJ2-7 and V is TRBV7-9, with TRBD2 as a possible D gene (5 bases). This CDR3 has 11 residues. Per germline, CDR1 SEHNR and CDR2 FQNEAQ (reference sequence). The CDR3 reads CASRDAYEQCF. The CDR3 DNA sequence: TGTGCCAGCCGGGATGCCTACGAGCAGTGCTTC. Together with reference TRBV7-9 and TRBJ2-7, the CDR3 gives the full variable domain: DTGVSQNPRHKITKRGQNVTFRCDPISEHNRLYWYRQTLGQGPEFLTYFQNEAQLEKSRLLSDRFSAERPKGSFSTLEIQRTEQGDSAMYLCASRDAYEQCFGPGTRLTVT.

This clonotype is categorized as medium-sized. The chain carries TRBV6-5 and TRBJ2-7; D possibly corresponds to TRBD1 (6 bases). CDR1 and CDR2 (germline): MNHEY, SVGAGI. The CDR3 loop spans 16 amino acids. Trimming removed 0 bases at V and 0 bases at J, with 12 bases between. The CDR3 spells CASSYSEWGHSYEQYF. For the CDR3, the DNA is TGTGCCAGCAGTTACTCCGAATGGGGGCACTCCTACGAGCAGTACTTC.

This clonotype has a count of ten or more. The chain has TRBV12-3 or TRBV12-4 and TRBJ2-7, with D possibly TRBD2 on 5 matching bases. V lost 5 bases, J lost 3 bases, and 11 bases lay in between. CDR3 length: 13 residues. DNA for the CDR3: TGTGCCAGCAGTGCAGCCGGACTCTACGAGCAGTACTTC. Its protein product is CASSAAGLYEQYF.

This clonotype ranks as medium-sized. The chain combines TRBV5-5 with TRBJ2-5; D could derive from TRBD1 or TRBD2 (5 bases each). This CDR3 has 15 amino acids. Germline V lookup: CDR1 SGHKS, CDR2 YYEKEE (reference sequence). Deletions cut 0 bases from V and 5 bases from J, with 14 bases between. The CDR3 sequence is CASSLVGVGDETQYF. CDR3 nucleotide sequence: TGTGCCAGCAGCTTGGTGGGGGTAGGGGACGAGACCCAGTACTTC.

The rearrangement links TRBV7-9 to TRBJ2-2, with TRBD2 identical over 9 bases. V lost 8 bases and J lost 11; bases outside the gene matches: 9. This CDR3 spans 13 amino acids. Looked up from germline, CDR1 is SEHNR and CDR2 is FQNEAQ (reference sequence). CDR3 sequence reads: CASDMREGFELFF. DNA of the CDR3: TGTGCCAGCGACATGCGGGAGGGTTTCGAGCTGTTTTTT.

This clonotype was counted ten times or more. The chain joins TRBV15 to TRBJ2-7, with D hard to call. Looked up from germline, CDR1 is LNHNV and CDR2 is YYDKDF (reference sequence). Trimming pared 0 bases from V and 0 bases from J, leaving 6 bases between. The length of the CDR3 is 14 residues. This CDR3 is CATSREGISYEQYF. CDR3 nucleotides: TGTGCCACCAGCAGAGAGGGAATCTCCTACGAGCAGTACTTC.